The entry below gives a single T cell receptor (beta chain) sequence along with its context. Its antigen is unknown. Base qualities are missing; no much larger clone stands one base away. Trimming takes 1 base from V and 7 bases from J, and the germline ends sit 22 bases apart. From cysteine to phenylalanine, the CDR3 is 18 amino acids long. The CDR3 DNA has 54 bases and is translated from base 1. From a lookup of the germline V gene, CDR1 and CDR2 are MDHEN and SYDVKM. This specimen comes from a study of shared clonotypes between healthy human individuals (TCRdb year 2020). At the level of the whole study: The cohort included three men and a couple of women between 18 and 49 years of age. Leukapheresis yielded between about 0.8 and 8.9 billion PBMCs per donor. Per donor, three plates each were used for CD4 naive and CD4 memory, two for CD8 naive, and one for CD8 memory. To estimate repertoire size and how much clonotype sharing occurs between individuals, the study deeply sequenced the blood TCR repertoires of 4 to 6 healthy adults. Libraries were prepared and TCR repertoires were sequenced by different laboratories using diverse techniques, in order to increase sequencing depth and limit assay-specific biases.

Using the deep immunoSEQ assay, TCR CDR3 regions were amplified from genomic DNA by multiplex PCR. Genomic DNA extracted from each cell subset was distributed evenly over all wells of several immunoSEQ 96-well plates, and each plate served as one replicate. For sorted subsets, approximately 200 ng of genomic DNA, equivalent to tens of thousands of T cell genomes, went into each replicate PCR. Purified libraries were measured with a Qubit 3.0 fluorometer, size-checked on a Bioanalyzer 2100, and measured again with the KAPA Library Quantification kit. Each immunoSEQ 96-well plate was sequenced on its own single-read 150-cycle Illumina NextSeq 550 flow cell. Concerning the study's data processing: Because the immunoSEQ output included only junctional sequences and no quality scores, the filtering could not be the same as the filtering used for full-length reads. Sequences were annotated with PyIR, a Python wrapper for IgBLAST v1.9, using IMGT germline references to assign V/J genes and CDR3. Reads with weak V/J assignments (E-value above 1e-6), missing CDR3, stop codons, out-of-frame junctions, or ambiguous translated residues were removed. A V3J clonotype was defined by an identical inferred V gene, J gene, and CDR3 amino acid sequence. Percentage overlap between repertoires was computed as shared unique clonotypes divided by the size of the smaller repertoire. Repertoire richness was assessed with RTK rarefaction, the Chao1 estimator, and Recon v2.1 estimates of unobserved clonotypes. For all TCRbeta clonotypes obtained by the gDNA method from a few donors, generation probabilities were computed with OLGA. TCRdb took over this immuneACCESS table, retaining in-frame rearrangements with V and J assigned. Such tables are incomplete; in checked studies, under half of the missing clones stem from an unresolved V gene, and the remainder is unexplained. The D gene and trimming were derived from the DNA, and the V and J assignments and clone size from that table. This sample holds about 2,200,000 clones; under 95% were observed only once. The ten biggest clones cover roughly 1.7% of the sample.

For the CD8 naive samples, CD45RO-negative cells were positively selected for CCR7, yielding a CD45RA+CCR7+ population from which TemRA cells were excluded. Healthy HIV-negative adults with no recently reported acute infections or vaccinations were included as donors. Only Caucasian adults living in Nashville, Tennessee, USA were represented among the donors. Blood was obtained by leukapheresis, after which PBMCs were separated by Ficoll-Histopaque density gradient centrifugation and cryopreserved in liquid nitrogen vapor phase. Analytical flow cytometry was used to check the purity and quantity of every magnetically sorted T cell population. Genomic DNA was isolated from each sorted fraction and quantified by UV absorbance on a Nanodrop 2000c. Broader findings and caveats from the paper: Because the study included a small number of donors, the genetic and exposure-history diversity represented was limited. Naive subsets generally had larger estimated clonotype richness than memory subsets. Only blood was sampled, and tissue TCR repertoires likely differ from those in blood. Rarefaction of sorted-subset datasets indicated incomplete sequencing despite the large sequencing depth. When four donors were compared, the shared fraction of clonotypes was about 5.5% for naive CD4, around 3.6% for naive CD8, 2.3% for memory CD4, and roughly 0.4% for memory CD8. Compared with non-shared clonotypes, the clonotypes found in all four sorted-subset donors had higher generation probabilities. Pairwise subsampling indicated that sequencing depth was expected to affect the degree of clonotype sharing among donors.

This clonotype was sampled from a man between 18 and 35 years old in good health. Some clones in this sample may be carry-over from other donors' samples. Material for sequencing was naive CD8+ T cells from PBMCs. The cell subset or site tag for this specimen amounts to: CD45RA+CCR7+. The chain couples TRBV28 to TRBJ1-4, with the D gene uncertain. The CDR3 region has the sequence CASSLFPRRLLEGEKLFF. In nucleotide form, the sequence is TGTGCCAGCAGTTTATTCCCCCGACGTCTCCTTGAAGGTGAAAAACTGTTTTTT.